The 14 T cell receptor beta chains listed next were all sequenced from one sample in a study of T cells in Graves' hyperthyroidism and ophthalmopathy. Amplified TCR beta CDR3 regions derived from RNA transcripts. First-round RT-PCR with HTBI primers amplified the TCR CDR3 region. MiXCR, applied by TCRdb to the multiplex PCR reads, yields one record per CDR3 protein. The sample shows some 600,000 distinct CDR3 sequences, approximately 14% of them seen only once. The sequencing sample was made of blood. The receptors derive from a young woman with Graves' hyperthyroidism that later progressed to Graves' ophthalmopathy.

This clonotype has at least ten counts. The chain has TRBV28 and TRBJ1-1; D unclear. This CDR3 spans 15 amino acids. CDR1 MDHEN and CDR2 SYDVKM come from the germline V gene. The V gene lost 3 bases and the J gene lost 1 base, with 12 bases spanning the gap. The CDR3 nucleotides read TGTGCCAGCAGTTTCTCCCCTCACGGGAACACTGAAGCTTTCTTT. This sequence encodes CASSFSPHGNTEAFF.

As concerns this clonotype: In this CDR3 the conserved last residue, phenylalanine or tryptophan, is missing, so a read error is likely. V is TRBV2 and J is TRBJ1-1; no clear D. The V gene's germline CDR1 is SNHLY and CDR2 FYNNEI. This CDR3 contains 13 residues. Between the trimmed V and J ends, which lost 0 bases and 10 bases, there was a span of 12 bases. CDR3 in DNA: TGTGCCAGCAGTGAAGCCTCTGGTCCCATAGCTTTCCTT. This gives the protein CASSEASGPIAFL.

This clonotype was seen at least ten times. This sequence joins TRBV2 and TRBJ2-7; 7 nucleotides match TRBD1. This CDR3 spans 14 amino acids. Germline V gene data show CDR1 as SNHLY and CDR2 as FYNNEI. V trimming: 4 bases; J trimming: 3 bases; junction bases outside the gene matches: 6. This CDR3 reads CASSGWTGDYEQYF. The DNA for the CDR3 is TGTGCCAGCAGTGGTTGGACAGGAGACTACGAGCAGTACTTC.

In this sample, this clonotype turned up many times. The chain combines TRBV6-1 with TRBJ1-3, with 10 bases lining up with TRBD1. V shed 8 bases, J shed 9 bases, and the junction held 7 bases outside the gene matches. Germline V gene lookup returns CDR1 MNHNS and CDR2 SASEGT. This CDR3 spans 13 amino acids. The CDR3 is CASSTDRGGTIYF. The CDR3 DNA reads TGTGCCAGCTCAACGGACAGGGGGGGCACCATATATTTT.

This clonotype has a handful of counts. The chain joins TRBV19 to TRBJ2-6, with TRBD1 identical over 7 bases. The V gene end was trimmed by 5 bases and the J gene end by 2 bases; junction bases not matched to a gene: 3. The CDR3 covers 15 residues. The germline gives CDR1 LNHDA, CDR2 SQIVND (reference sequence). In DNA, the CDR3 is TGTGCCAGTAGTTTCACAGGGGCTGGGGCCAACGTCCTGACTTTC. This codes for CASSFTGAGANVLTF.

V is TRBV9 and J is TRBJ2-7, with TRBD1 identical over 9 bases. The CDR3 contains 16 residues. Per germline, CDR1 SGDLS and CDR2 YYNGEE. With V trimmed by 0 bases and J by 2 bases, 6 bases remained unmatched. The CDR3 bases are TGTGCCAGCAGCGTAGACGTACAGGGGGCCGCCTACGAGCAGTACTTC. This translates into CASSVDVQGAAYEQYF.

The CDR3 loop is CASSALGVTGETQYF. The CDR3 coding sequence is TGTGCCAGCAGTGCGCTCGGGGTGACGGGGGAGACCCAGTACTTC. The chain has TRBV2 and TRBJ2-5, with D perhaps matching TRBD2 (5 bases). The CDR3 spans 15 residues. Germline-derived CDR1 and CDR2 are SNHLY and FYNNEI. Deletions cut 4 bases from V and 5 bases from J, with 17 bases between.

This clonotype was counted many times. The rearrangement joins TRBV20-1 to TRBJ1-1, with unresolved D. The CDR3 runs 11 residues. The V gene lost 7 bases and the J gene lost 1 base, with 7 bases spanning the gap. The germline V gene has CDR1 DFQATT and CDR2 SNEGSKA (reference sequence). The CDR3 DNA sequence: TGCAGTGTGCCACGGAACACTGAAGCTTTCTTT. Translated, it gives CSVPRNTEAFF.

There are many counts of this clonotype. V and J are TRBV7-8 and TRBJ1-4; D is ambiguous. Trimming removed 2 bases from V and 3 bases from J, with 19 bases in between. The CDR3 has 18 amino acids. Germline V gives CDR1 SGHVS, CDR2 FQNEAQ. The CDR3 here is CASSLRDSGYSANEKLFF. CDR3 sequence (DNA): TGTGCCAGCAGCTTAAGGGATTCGGGTTACTCTGCTAATGAAAAACTGTTTTTT.

This clonotype occurred a few times. The V gene is TRBV9, the J gene TRBJ2-2; the D gene is possibly TRBD1 (6 bases). There are 16 residues in the CDR3. Germline-derived CDR1 and CDR2 are SGDLS and YYNGEE. Between the trimmed V and J ends, which lost 0 bases and 6 bases, there was a span of 15 bases. CDR3 DNA sequence: TGTGCCAGCAGCGTAGTCGGGACACCTACCGCCGGGGAGCTGTTTTTT. Its protein is CASSVVGTPTAGELFF.

This clonotype was seen at least ten times. V and J are TRBV12-5 and TRBJ2-3; tentative D call: TRBD1 (6 bases). Germline V gene sequence: CDR1 LGHNT, CDR2 FRNRAP. The CDR3 extends over 14 amino acids. V lost 5 bases, J lost 8 bases, and 17 bases lay in between. The CDR3 loop is CASGRGQGDRTQYF. CDR3 DNA: TGTGCTAGTGGTCGGGGACAAGGAGATCGTACGCAGTATTTT.

The rearrangement uses TRBV2 and TRBJ2-7; D remains unclear. Trimming took 1 base from V and 3 from J, leaving 7 bases between them. The germline gives CDR1 SNHLY, CDR2 FYNNEI. CDR3 length: 13 residues. DNA of the CDR3: TGTGCCAGCAGTGAAGACGGGCTCTACGAGCAGTACTTC. Translating gives CASSEDGLYEQYF.

This clonotype was seen only a few times. A read error is possible here, since a much larger clone lies one base away. The chain carries TRBV27 and TRBJ1-5; D is unclear. Trimming cost V 5 bases and J 4 bases, with 12 bases left between them. Germline CDR1 and CDR2: MNHEY and SMNVEV (reference sequence). The CDR3 totals 14 residues. CDR3 sequence (DNA): TGTGCCAGCAGTGATCTCGGCCTGAATCAGCCCCAGCATTTT. As protein: CASSDLGLNQPQHF.

This clonotype has ten or more counts. This chain uses TRBV20-1 with TRBJ2-3; TRBD1 is a possible D gene (5 bases). This CDR3 contains 13 residues. Germline values: CDR1 DFQATT, CDR2 SNEGSKA (reference sequence). V gave up 6 bases and J gave up 0 bases, with 10 bases separating them. The CDR3 loop is CSAADISTDTQYF. The DNA of the CDR3 is TGCAGTGCCGCGGACATTAGCACAGATACGCAGTATTTT.